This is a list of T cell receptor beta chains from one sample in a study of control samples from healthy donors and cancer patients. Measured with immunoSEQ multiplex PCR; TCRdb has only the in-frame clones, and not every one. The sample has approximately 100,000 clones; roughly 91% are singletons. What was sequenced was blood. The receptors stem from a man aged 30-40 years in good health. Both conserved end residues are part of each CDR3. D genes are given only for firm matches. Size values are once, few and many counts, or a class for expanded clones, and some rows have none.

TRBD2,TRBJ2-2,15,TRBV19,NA,TGTGCCAGTAATGGGCGGGAGGGCCCGGGCGGGGAGCTGTTTTTT,CASNGREGPGGELFF
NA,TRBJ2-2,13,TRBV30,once,TGTGCCTGGAGTGATGGTAGCTCCGGGGAGCTGTTTTTT,CAWSDGSSGELFF
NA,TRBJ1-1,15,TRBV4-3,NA,TGCGCCAGCAGCCAAGAAGGGGAGGTAATCACTGAAGCTTTCTTT,CASSQEGEVITEAFF
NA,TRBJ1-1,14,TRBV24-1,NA,TGTGCCACCAGTGAGGGGGGCGCGACCCGGGGAGCTTTCTTT,CATSEGGATRGAFF
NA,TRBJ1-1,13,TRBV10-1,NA,TGCGCCAGCAGTGAGGTATCACCCAGAGCGGCTTTCTTT,CASSEVSPRAAFF
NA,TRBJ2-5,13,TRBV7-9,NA,TGTGCCAGCAGCTTTTGGCAGCAAGAGACCCAGTACTTC,CASSFWQQETQYF
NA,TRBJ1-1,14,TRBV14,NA,TGTGCCAGCAGCCCCGCGAGGCTGAACACTGAAGCTTTCTTT,CASSPARLNTEAFF
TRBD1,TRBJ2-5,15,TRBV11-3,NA,TGTGCCAGCAGCCAGGGACAGGGGCGCCAAGAGACCCAGTACTTC,CASSQGQGRQETQYF
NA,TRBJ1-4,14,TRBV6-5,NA,TGTGCCAGCAGTTACTCGGGGGCAGGGGAAAAACTGTTTTTT,CASSYSGAGEKLFF
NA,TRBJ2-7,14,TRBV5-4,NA,TGTGCCAGCAGCTTTCGGGACTCGATCGGCGAGCAGTACTTC,CASSFRDSIGEQYF
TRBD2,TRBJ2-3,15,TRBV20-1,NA,TGCAGTGCTAGTGGACTAGCGGGAGCCCCAGATACGCAGTATTTT,CSASGLAGAPDTQYF
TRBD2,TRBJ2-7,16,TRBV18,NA,TGTGCCAGCTCACCTCCGGCTAGCGGGAGCTCCTACGAGCAGTACTTC,CASSPPASGSSYEQYF
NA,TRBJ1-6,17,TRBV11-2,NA,TGTGCCAGCAGCCCCAGACTGCAAAGCTCCTATAATTCACCCCTCCACTTT,CASSPRLQSSYNSPLHF
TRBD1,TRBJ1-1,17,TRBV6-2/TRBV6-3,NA,TGTGCCAGCAGTACGATGCGGCAGACAGGGGGCCGAACTGAAGCTTTCTTT,CASSTMRQTGGRTEAFF
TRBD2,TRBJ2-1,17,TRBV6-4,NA,TGTGCCAGCAGTGTTTTGGGACTAGCGGGGGGTTACAATGAGCAGTTCTTC,CASSVLGLAGGYNEQFF
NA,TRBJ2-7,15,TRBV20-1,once,TGCAGTGCTAGTCTGTGGGGAGCTTACTCCTACGAGCAGTACTTC,CSASLWGAYSYEQYF
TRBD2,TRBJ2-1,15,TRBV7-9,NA,TGTGCCAGCAGGGCCGGGACTAGCGGAAGGAATGAGCAGTTCTTC,CASRAGTSGRNEQFF
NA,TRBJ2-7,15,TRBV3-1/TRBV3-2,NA,TGTGCCAGCAGCCAAGACCCCCGATTAATCTACGAGCAGTACTTC,CASSQDPRLIYEQYF
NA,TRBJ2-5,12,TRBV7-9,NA,TGTGCCAGCAGCTTCCTTCGCGAGACCCAGTACTTC,CASSFLRETQYF
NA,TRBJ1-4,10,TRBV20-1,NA,TGCAGTGCTTACGATGAAAAACTGTTTTTT,CSAYDEKLFF
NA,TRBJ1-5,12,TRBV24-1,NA,TGTGCCACCAGTGAGGGGCCTCAGCCCCAGCATTTT,CATSEGPQPQHF
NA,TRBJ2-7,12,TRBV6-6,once,TGTGCCAGCAGTTACGGCCCCTACGAGCAGTACTTC,CASSYGPYEQYF
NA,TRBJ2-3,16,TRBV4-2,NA,TGTGCCAGCAGCCAACCAAACGACGGAGACACAGATACGCAGTATTTT,CASSQPNDGDTDTQYF
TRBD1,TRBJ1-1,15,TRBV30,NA,TGTGCCTGGAGTGTCCCAGGGGGGGGAGACACTGAAGCTTTCTTT,CAWSVPGGGDTEAFF
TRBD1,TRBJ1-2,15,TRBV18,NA,TGTGCCAGCTCGCCCAGGGACAGCGAGCTCTATGGCTACACCTTC,CASSPRDSELYGYTF
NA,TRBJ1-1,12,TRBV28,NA,TGTGCCAGCAACGATCTTGGGACTGAAGCTTTCTTT,CASNDLGTEAFF
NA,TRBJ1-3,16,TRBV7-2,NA,TGTGCCAGCAGTTGGTACGGGGCCGGCTCGGGAAACACCATATATTTT,CASSWYGAGSGNTIYF
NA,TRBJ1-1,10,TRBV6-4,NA,TGTGCCACACAGAAATATGAAGCTTTCTTT,CATQKYEAFF
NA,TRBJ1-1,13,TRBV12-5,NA,TGTGCTAGTGGTTTCGTTGTGGACACTGAAGCTTTCTTT,CASGFVVDTEAFF
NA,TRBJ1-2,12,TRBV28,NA,TGTGCCAGCAGTTTCCCAGGAGATGGCTACACCTTC,CASSFPGDGYTF
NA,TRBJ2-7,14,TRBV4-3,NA,TGCGCCAGCAGCCAAGATCCCCGCAGTTACGAGCAGTACTTC,CASSQDPRSYEQYF
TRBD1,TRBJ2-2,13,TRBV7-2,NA,TGTGCCAGCAGCTCAGGGGGCACCGGGGAGCTGTTTTTT,CASSSGGTGELFF
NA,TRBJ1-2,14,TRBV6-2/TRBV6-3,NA,TGTGCCAGCAGTTATATTTCTACGGCAATCGGCTACACCTTC,CASSYISTAIGYTF
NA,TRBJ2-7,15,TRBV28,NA,TGTGCCAGCAGTCCCCTGACAGGTTTCTCCTACGAGCAGTACTTC,CASSPLTGFSYEQYF
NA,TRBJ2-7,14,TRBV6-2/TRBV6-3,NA,TGTGCCAGCAGTTACACACAGGTCTCCTACGAGCAGTACTTC,CASSYTQVSYEQYF
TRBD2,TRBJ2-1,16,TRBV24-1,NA,TGTGCCACCATCGGCGGGAGGGCCGGTGGCTACAATGAGCAGTTCTTC,CATIGGRAGGYNEQFF
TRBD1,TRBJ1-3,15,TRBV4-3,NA,TGCGCCAGCAGCCAGGGGACAGACTCTGGAAACACCATATATTTT,CASSQGTDSGNTIYF
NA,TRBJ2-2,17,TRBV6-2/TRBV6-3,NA,TGTGCCAGCAGTTCAACTAGGATAAATTCGAACACCGGGGAGCTGTTTTTT,CASSSTRINSNTGELFF
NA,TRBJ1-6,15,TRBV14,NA,TGTGCCAGCAGCCAAGTGGGATCCTATAATTCACCCCTCCACTTT,CASSQVGSYNSPLHF
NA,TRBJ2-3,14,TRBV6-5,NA,TGTGCCAGCACTCTACGGGGTGAAGCAGATACGCAGTATTTT,CASTLRGEADTQYF
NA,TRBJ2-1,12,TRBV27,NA,TGTGCCAGCAGTTTATCTCCCCCGGAGCAGTTCTTC,CASSLSPPEQFF
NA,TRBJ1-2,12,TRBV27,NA,TGTGCCAGCGGAGAGAGGCCTGCGGGCTACACCTTC,CASGERPAGYTF
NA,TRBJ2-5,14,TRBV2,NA,TGTGCCAGCACCCGACTTAGGGTCGGGGAGACCCAGTACTTC,CASTRLRVGETQYF
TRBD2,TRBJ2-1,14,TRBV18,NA,TGTGCCAGCTCACCCGTAGCGGGGGGGCGTGAGCAGTTCTTC,CASSPVAGGREQFF
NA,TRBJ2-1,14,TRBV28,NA,TGTGCCAGCAGTTTATCGATCCGGGGGCGAGAGCAGTTCTTC,CASSLSIRGREQFF
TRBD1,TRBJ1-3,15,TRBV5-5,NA,TGTGCCAGCAGCTCCGGGACAGGGTCTGGAAACACCATATATTTT,CASSSGTGSGNTIYF
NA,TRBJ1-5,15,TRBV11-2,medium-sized,TGTGCCAGCAGCTTGGGGACGGCTAGCAATCAGCCCCAGCATTTT,CASSLGTASNQPQHF
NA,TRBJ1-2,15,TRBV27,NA,TGTGCCAGCAGTCCCTCGGACACCTACCCCTATGGCTACACCTTC,CASSPSDTYPYGYTF
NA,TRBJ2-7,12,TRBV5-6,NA,TGTGCCAGCAGCTTTCTCACCTACGAGCAGTACTTC,CASSFLTYEQYF
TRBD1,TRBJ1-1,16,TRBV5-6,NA,TGTGCCAGCAGCTACGGGACAGGGGCAGGAAACACTGAAGCTTTCTTT,CASSYGTGAGNTEAFF
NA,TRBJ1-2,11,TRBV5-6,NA,TGTGCCAGCAGCCCTGGGCAGAGCTACACCTTC,CASSPGQSYTF
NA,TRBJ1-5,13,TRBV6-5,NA,TGTGCCAGCAGTACCGGGCTCAATCAGCCCCAGCATTTT,CASSTGLNQPQHF
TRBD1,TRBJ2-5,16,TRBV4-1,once,TGCGCCAGCAGCCAGCGGACAGGGGGACGGCAAGAGACCCAGTACTTC,CASSQRTGGRQETQYF
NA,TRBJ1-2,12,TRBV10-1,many,TGCGCCAGCAGTGACAACAATTATGGCTACACCTTC,CASSDNNYGYTF
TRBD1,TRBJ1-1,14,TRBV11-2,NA,TGTGCCAGCAGCTACCCGGGACAGGGGCCTGAAGCTTTCTTT,CASSYPGQGPEAFF
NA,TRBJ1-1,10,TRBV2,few,TGTGCCAGCAGTGGGGAGAGAGCTTTCTTT,CASSGERAFF
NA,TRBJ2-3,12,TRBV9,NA,TGTGCCAGCAGCGTATTTAAGGATACGCAGTATTTT,CASSVFKDTQYF
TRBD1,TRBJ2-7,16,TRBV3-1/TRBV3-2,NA,TGTGCCAGCAGCCCCTGGACAGGAAAAGACTCCTACGAGCAGTACTTC,CASSPWTGKDSYEQYF